This TCR beta chain was found in a study of human T cells and chemical hapten exposure (dated by TCRdb to the early 2020s). Study-wide context: For sensitization, 2% DPC in acetone was applied to a 2 cm by 2 cm area of upper inner arm skin. Patch testing was performed on the upper back with Finn chambers containing 0.01% DPC, and the patch tests were scored after 6 days according to International Contact Dermatitis Research Group standards. Under 30 alopecia patients gave blood for TCR sequencing at one to four time points (pre-sensitization, 2, 6 and 24 weeks). Libraries were pooled for sequencing, and per-sample TCR yields varied mainly because of small differences in library volumes within the pool. Most of the patients in the cohort were female, and the cohort covered alopecia areata with under or over 50% scalp involvement, alopecia totalis and alopecia universalis. Blood samples were taken from patients before sensitization (week 0) and at 2, 6 and about 24 weeks after DPC sensitization. For every blood RNA sample, sequencing covered both the TCR alpha and TCR beta chains. This study followed changes in the peripheral blood TCR repertoire in vivo during primary and secondary sensitization of alopecia patients to the hapten diphenylcyclopropenone (DPC). Throughout the study period of roughly five months, patients also received therapeutic DPC doses to the scalp every week. The investigation overall reported the following: DPC sensitization did not change how many TCRs were above 1 in 1000 frequency, and no evidence was found of alterations in global repertoire structure. Patch test score correlated positively with the number of PT1 expanded TCRs, reaching significance at thresholds 8, 16 and 32 but not at 4. Because every patient had alopecia, a presumed autoimmune disease, the patients' immune response might differ from that of healthy individuals. Expanded TCRs formed significantly more large CDR3 similarity clusters than pre-sensitization or healthy control sets, consistent with antigen-driven responses. After repeated subsampling, changes were observed in the strength of the expansion versus patch-test correlation and in the threshold at which the correlation became significant.

Compared with the rest of its sample, this clonotype is medium-sized (0.01 to 0.1%). Its antigen is currently not known. Per-base quality was not reported, and no clone a single base away is much larger than it. The sample's time point label, in plain terms: patch test 3, about 24 weeks after DPC sensitization. The sample's treatment or condition label is to be understood as: therapeutic diphenylcyclopropenone sensitization with weekly scalp DPC. Total RNA was extracted from unfractionated whole blood collected in Tempus Blood RNA tubes. At each patch-test visit, blood was drawn before the patch test was applied. Patients were eligible if aged 18 to 70, diagnosed with alopecia and judged suitable for DPC therapy, and pregnant patients were excluded. Library method: RACE. TCRdb shows the sequencer as NextSeq 500. Library preparation attached unique molecular identifiers to individual cDNA molecules for quantitative, reproducible TCR counting. In the original analysis: The median number of TCRs per sample was around 100,000, ranging from roughly 23,224 to 690,600. V, J and CDR3 annotation of the TCR reads was performed with the Decombinator software suite. Every sample was subsampled to the same number of TCRs (28,000) for the PS versus PT1 abundance plots. TCRs were defined as expanded if absent before sensitization and observed at least eight times at the 2-week time point. The public reads were run again by TCRdb, first through fastp at Q25 and then through MiXCR, and only productive beta chains were kept. All rows with the same CDR3 protein become a single entry with the most common DNA and genes. The V and J calls here are based on TCRdb, not the publication. The sample table records fewer than 50,000 distinct CDR3 sequences; around a tenth of these occur just once. The top ten clonotypes cover 20% to 30% of the sample.

V is reduced by 4 bases and J by 5 bases, leaving a spacing of 15 bases between them. The germline V gene encodes CDR1 SGHRS and CDR2 YFSETQ. The CDR3 measures 14 amino acids from cysteine to phenylalanine. Kept here is only the CDR3 DNA, which spans 42 bases and is read in frame from base 1. This specimen was whole blood, taken in connection with sensitization to the hapten diphenylcyclopropenone (DPC). Recombination linked TRBV5-1 to TRBJ2-5, with TRBD2 as a weak D call on 6 bases. This TCR came from a man in his fifties with alopecia areata. Some clones in this sample may be carry-over from other donors' samples. The DNA sequence follows: TGCGCCAGCAGCCCGACACCGGGGGAGGAGACCCAGTACTTC. Translated, this gives CASSPTPGEETQYF.